This TCR beta chain was sequenced during a study of cytomegalovirus exposure and HLA in healthy donors. PCR used 60 Vbeta primers and 13 Jbeta primers. Sequenced by immunoSEQ multiplex PCR; TCRdb stores in-frame clones only, minus some. The top ten clones hold approximately 0.85% of a sample with about 160,000 clones, around nine tenths of them seen once. To note about this clone: Its specificity is unknown.

Per germline, CDR1 MNHEY and CDR2 SVGAGI. Between the trimmed V and J ends, which lost 6 bases and 11 bases, there was a span of 16 bases. The CDR3 sequence is 12 residues long. General study findings and limits: The study listed about 150 cytomegalovirus-associated TCR beta chains. In vitro checks showed that a few CMV-associated chains really do target CMV antigens. Later analysis found that TCR beta chains associated with HLA were more clonally expanded than other, equally common chains.

The sample was PBMCs. The TCR sequence derives from a woman aged 25 to 39 in good health and CMV-seronegative. J is TRBJ2-5 and V is TRBV6-5; D remains ambiguous. The CDR3 spells CASRGGVGEQYF. In nucleotides, the CDR3 is TGTGCCAGCAGAGGTGGAGTAGGAGAGCAGTACTTC.